This T cell receptor (beta chain) was sequenced for a study of Tregs in tolerant kidney transplant recipients (dated by TCRdb to between 2017 and 2020). For context, the study as a whole: Related donors were used in the transplants with nonmyeloablative bone marrow transplantation, and mixed chimerism was transient in the human trials. The study used TCRbeta sequencing to identify donor-specific regulatory T cells before combined kidney and bone marrow transplantation, then tracked those cells after transplant.

In the case of this clone: Its antigen target is currently unknown. The record has no base qualities; no much larger clone is one base away.

The full study reports these points: In tolerant patients, the expansion of donor-specific Tregs was greater than global Treg expansion, suggesting that the expansion was antigen-driven rather than nonspecific. For some patients the PCR primers changed over time, which made it impossible to compare the samples from those patients at the nucleotide level. Biological reproducibility was not directly assessed, although technical replication error appeared to be minimal. Expanding Tregs with activated donor B cells appeared to identify the most biologically relevant and donor-specific TCRbeta repertoire. The study was limited by small patient numbers, and the findings need validation in larger populations and under other immunosuppression protocols.

Genomic DNA was extracted from sorted cells with the QIAGEN DNeasy Blood and Tissue Kit for TCRbeta CDR3 sequencing. Through immunoSEQ, high-throughput TCRbeta CDR3 sequencing was done commercially, including PCR amplification with internal controls and bias correction. As for the authors' bioinformatics: A unique productive TCRbeta sequence was defined by the CDR3 nucleotide sequence when primers matched, and otherwise by the CDR3 amino acid sequence together with the Vbeta and Jbeta genes. As a correction for sorting error, sequences shared between sorted populations at a frequency ratio of 2:1 or less were discarded, and the remaining shared sequences were assigned to the higher population. Donor-reactive sequences were defined as at least 5-fold expanded in CFSE-low cells versus unstimulated cells, with frequency of at least 0.01% in CFSE-low cells. Repertoire divergence was quantified by Jensen-Shannon divergence calculated from the top 100 TCRbeta sequences ranked by frequency. For samples with multiple sequencing runs, sorting error was corrected in each run separately before the runs were combined. What TCRdb holds here is the immuneACCESS table cut down to in-frame rearrangements. Part of the clones is not present; checked against another copy, under half of the missing clones reflect an unresolved V gene, and the others are unexplained. That table supplies the V and J calls and clone size; D and trimming were determined from the DNA. The sample yields some 66,000 clones; roughly 90% were counted once. In total, the top ten clones hold approximately 10% of the sample.

Measured from the cysteine to the phenylalanine, the CDR3 is 16 residues long. The CDR3 DNA has 48 bases and is translated from base 1. Per the publication, the time point label means: blood sample drawn before combined kidney and bone marrow transplant. Thawed PBMCs were FACS-sorted into unstimulated Tregs (CD4+CD25+CD127-), CD4+ non-Tregs (CD4+CD25-), CD4 cells and CD8 cells. The patients were 4 recipients of combined kidney and bone marrow transplants from the ITN036ST trial, and samples were available only for these trial subjects. Healthy control blood was processed by Ficoll density gradient to PBMCs and cryopreserved; patient PBMCs were collected before and after transplant.

The chain couples TRBV21-1 to TRBJ1-5. TRBV21-1 is a known pseudogene. This clonotype was obtained from a human donor who received a combined kidney and bone marrow transplant. This specimen was CD8+ T cells from blood, taken before the transplant. The DNA sequence reads TGTGCCAGCAGCAAAGAGGTGGAGGGCGCCAGTCAGCCCCAGCATTTT. Translation gives CASSKEVEGASQPQHF.